This T cell receptor beta chain was captured by sequencing in a study of T cell repertoires in cytomegalovirus infection. Study at large: CMV infection plus the matching HLA type was flagged by public TCR beta signatures.

TCRdb recomputed calls from the reads with MiXCR, one row per CDR3 protein. Of about a million distinct CDR3 sequences in the sample, roughly 30% were seen once. To note about this clonotype: Its antigen is currently unknown.

This sequence was found in a human donor in good health (CMV status not recorded). Some clones in this sample may be carry-over from other donors' samples. The sample was cultured CD8+ T cells from PBMCs, taken from culture after CMV antigen stimulation.

The CDR3 spells CASSLTSGDYTEAFF. In DNA, the CDR3 is TGTGCCAGCAGCTTAACGTCAGGGGACTACACTGAAGCTTTCTTT. J is TRBJ1-1 and V is TRBV7-3; D is possibly TRBD1 (6 bases). V lost 0 bases to trimming and J lost 3 bases, with 11 bases between them. Germline V gene lookup returns CDR1 SGHTA and CDR2 FQGTGA. The CDR3 sequence is 15 residues long.